Listed below are T cell receptor beta chains from one sample, sequenced in a study of T-cell reconstitution after alpha-beta-depleted transplantation in children. TCRdb re-called the PCR reads through MiXCR, storing one row per CDR3 protein. The table includes around 180,000 distinct CDR3 sequences, over 8.5% detected once. The material was PBMCs, obtained before TCRalphabeta/CD19-depleted stem cell transplant. The receptors derive from a boy aged 2 to 9 with acute myeloid leukemia, due to receive a stem cell transplant. Each CDR3 is given with its conserved first and last residue.

v_call: TRBV5-1; j_call: TRBJ2-7; cdr3_aa: CASSQQGHEQYF
v_call: TRBV20-1; j_call: TRBJ2-1; cdr3_aa: CSLPTRNEQFF
v_call: TRBV20-1; j_call: TRBJ2-5; cdr3_aa: CSARDLTGYQETQYF
v_call: TRBV9; j_call: TRBJ2-2; cdr3_aa: CASSVATRGGQSNTGELFF
v_call: TRBV28; j_call: TRBJ1-2; cdr3_aa: CASSPPRQGLYGYTF
v_call: TRBV5-1; j_call: TRBJ2-3; cdr3_aa: CASSLVTRTDTQYF
v_call: TRBV6-1; j_call: TRBJ2-5; cdr3_aa: CASSTHYVTQYF
v_call: TRBV7-9; j_call: TRBJ2-1; cdr3_aa: CASSLVTSGINEQFF
v_call: TRBV12-3/TRBV12-4; j_call: TRBJ1-1; cdr3_aa: CACTTGRFDTEAFF
v_call: TRBV4-2; j_call: TRBJ1-1; cdr3_aa: CASSSYEPGKAFF
v_call: TRBV28; j_call: TRBJ2-1; cdr3_aa: CASGPGLLGYNEQFF
v_call: TRBV7-9; j_call: TRBJ1-5; cdr3_aa: CASSSGAQPQHF
v_call: TRBV10-2; j_call: TRBJ2-1; cdr3_aa: CASSVLAGYEQFF
v_call: TRBV9; j_call: TRBJ2-2; cdr3_aa: CASSVEVAGELFF
v_call: TRBV5-1; j_call: TRBJ2-2; cdr3_aa: CASSFGGPNTGELFF
v_call: TRBV20-1; j_call: TRBJ1-1; cdr3_aa: CSARRGAQTEAFF
v_call: TRBV20-1; j_call: TRBJ2-2; cdr3_aa: CSAGTSTGELFF
v_call: TRBV5-1; j_call: TRBJ1-3; cdr3_aa: CASSLAGHSGNTIYF
v_call: TRBV20-1; j_call: TRBJ2-1; cdr3_aa: CSAPTTSGRLNEQFF
v_call: TRBV5-1; j_call: TRBJ2-1; cdr3_aa: CASSLFPVNRTYNEQFF
v_call: TRBV19; j_call: TRBJ2-1; cdr3_aa: CASSMDPGLIDEQFF
v_call: TRBV14; j_call: TRBJ2-7; cdr3_aa: CASSQVAAYSYEQYF
v_call: TRBV15; j_call: TRBJ2-1; cdr3_aa: CATSSGTANEQFF
v_call: TRBV28; j_call: TRBJ1-2; cdr3_aa: CASSLGTQGYIYGYTF
v_call: TRBV6-5; j_call: TRBJ2-6; cdr3_aa: CASSYRISGANVLTF
v_call: TRBV20-1; j_call: TRBJ1-2; cdr3_aa: CSARTNGYTF
v_call: TRBV12-3/TRBV12-4; j_call: TRBJ1-1; cdr3_aa: CASSPAGQGLTEAFF
v_call: TRBV24-1; j_call: TRBJ1-2; cdr3_aa: CATSDDWTGDGGANYGYTF
v_call: TRBV20-1; j_call: TRBJ2-1; cdr3_aa: CSASERERDYNEQFF
v_call: TRBV27; j_call: TRBJ1-2; cdr3_aa: CANTPHFGQTDGYTF
v_call: TRBV7-2; j_call: TRBJ1-2; cdr3_aa: CASSLEGFAPLYGYTF
v_call: TRBV19; j_call: TRBJ1-1; cdr3_aa: CASSIIAGGRDTEAFF
v_call: TRBV3-1; j_call: TRBJ2-1; cdr3_aa: CASSQDFGQGRNEQFF
v_call: TRBV3-1; j_call: TRBJ2-2; cdr3_aa: CASCPGTSGIGLSGELFF
v_call: TRBV5-4; j_call: TRBJ1-6; cdr3_aa: CASSFNRASDSPLHF